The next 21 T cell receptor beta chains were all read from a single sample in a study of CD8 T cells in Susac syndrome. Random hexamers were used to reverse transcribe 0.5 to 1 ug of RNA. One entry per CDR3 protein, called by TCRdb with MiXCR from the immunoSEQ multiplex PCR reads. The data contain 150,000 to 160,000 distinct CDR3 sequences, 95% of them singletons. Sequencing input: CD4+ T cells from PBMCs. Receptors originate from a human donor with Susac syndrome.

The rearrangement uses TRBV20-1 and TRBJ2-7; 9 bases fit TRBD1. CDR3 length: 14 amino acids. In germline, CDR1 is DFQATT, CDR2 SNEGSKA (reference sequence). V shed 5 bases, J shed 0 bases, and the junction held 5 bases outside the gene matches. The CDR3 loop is CSAWDRVSSYEQYF. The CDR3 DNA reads TGCAGTGCTTGGGACAGGGTAAGCTCCTACGAGCAGTACTTC.

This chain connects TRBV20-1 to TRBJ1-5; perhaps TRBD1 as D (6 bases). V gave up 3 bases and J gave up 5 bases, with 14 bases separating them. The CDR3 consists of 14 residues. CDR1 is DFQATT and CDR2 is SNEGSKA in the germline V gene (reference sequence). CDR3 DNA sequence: TGCAGTGCTAGGGCGGACAGTGAACATCAGCCCCAGCATTTT. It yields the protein CSARADSEHQPQHF.

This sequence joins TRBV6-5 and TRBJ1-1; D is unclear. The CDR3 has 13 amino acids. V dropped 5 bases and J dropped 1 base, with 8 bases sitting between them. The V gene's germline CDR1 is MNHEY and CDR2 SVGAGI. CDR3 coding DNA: TGTGCCAGCAGTAATCGTGGGAACACTGAAGCTTTCTTT. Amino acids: CASSNRGNTEAFF.

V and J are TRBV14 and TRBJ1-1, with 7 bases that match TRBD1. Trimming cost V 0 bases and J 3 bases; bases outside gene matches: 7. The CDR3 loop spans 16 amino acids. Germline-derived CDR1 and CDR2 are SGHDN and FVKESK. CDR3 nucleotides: TGTGCCAGCAGCCAAGATCTTGGACAGGTACACACTGAAGCTTTCTTT. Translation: CASSQDLGQVHTEAFF.

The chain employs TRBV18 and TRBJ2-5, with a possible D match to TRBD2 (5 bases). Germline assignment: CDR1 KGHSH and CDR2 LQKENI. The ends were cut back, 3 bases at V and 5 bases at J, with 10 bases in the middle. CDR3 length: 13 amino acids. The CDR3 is CASSPLGGETQYF. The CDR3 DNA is TGTGCCAGCTCACCCCTAGGCGGGGAGACCCAGTACTTC.

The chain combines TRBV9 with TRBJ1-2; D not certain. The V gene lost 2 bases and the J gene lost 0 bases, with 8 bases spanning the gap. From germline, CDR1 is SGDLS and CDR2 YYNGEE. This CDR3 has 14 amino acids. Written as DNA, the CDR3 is TGTGCCAGCAGCGTGCCGGGTTCTAACTATGGCTACACCTTC. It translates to CASSVPGSNYGYTF.

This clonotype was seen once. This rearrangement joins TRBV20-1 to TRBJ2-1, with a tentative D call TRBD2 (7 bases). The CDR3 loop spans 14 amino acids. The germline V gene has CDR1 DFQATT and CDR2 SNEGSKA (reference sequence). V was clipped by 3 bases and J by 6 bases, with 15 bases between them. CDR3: CSASNGEGGNEQFF. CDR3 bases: TGCAGTGCTAGTAATGGGGAGGGGGGCAATGAGCAGTTCTTC.

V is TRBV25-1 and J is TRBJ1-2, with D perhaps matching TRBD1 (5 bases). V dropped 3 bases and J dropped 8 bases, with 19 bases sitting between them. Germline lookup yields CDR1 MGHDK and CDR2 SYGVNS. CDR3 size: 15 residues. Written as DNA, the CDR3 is TGTGCCAGCAGTGATTTGGACACAAAGGGATGGGGCTACACCTTC. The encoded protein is CASSDLDTKGWGYTF.

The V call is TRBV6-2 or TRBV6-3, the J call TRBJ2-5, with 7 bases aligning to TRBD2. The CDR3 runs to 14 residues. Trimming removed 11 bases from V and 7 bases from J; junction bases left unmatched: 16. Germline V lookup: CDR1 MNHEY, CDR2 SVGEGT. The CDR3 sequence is CASGAGVPGVTQYF. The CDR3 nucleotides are TGTGCCTCGGGCGCGGGAGTACCGGGGGTGACCCAGTACTTC.

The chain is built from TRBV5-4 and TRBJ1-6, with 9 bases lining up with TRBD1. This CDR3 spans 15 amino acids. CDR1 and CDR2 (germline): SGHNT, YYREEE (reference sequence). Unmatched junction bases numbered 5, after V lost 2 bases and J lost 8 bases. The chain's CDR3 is CASSFQTGGDSPLHF. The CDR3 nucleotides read TGTGCCAGCAGCTTTCAGACAGGGGGTGATTCACCCCTCCACTTT.

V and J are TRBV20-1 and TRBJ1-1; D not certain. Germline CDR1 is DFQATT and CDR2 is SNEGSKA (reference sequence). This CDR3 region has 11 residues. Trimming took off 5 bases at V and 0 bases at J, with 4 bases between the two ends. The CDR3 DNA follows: TGCAGTGCTGTCATGAACACTGAAGCTTTCTTT. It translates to CSAVMNTEAFF.

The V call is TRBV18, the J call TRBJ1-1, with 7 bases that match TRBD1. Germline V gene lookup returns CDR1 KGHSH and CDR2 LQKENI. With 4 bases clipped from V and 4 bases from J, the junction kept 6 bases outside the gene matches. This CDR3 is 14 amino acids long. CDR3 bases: TGTGCCAGCTCACTAGGGGACAGCTCCACTGAAGCTTTCTTT. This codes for CASSLGDSSTEAFF. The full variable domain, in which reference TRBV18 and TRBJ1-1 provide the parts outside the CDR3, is NAGVMQNPRHLVRRRGQEARLRCSPMKGHSHVYWYRQLPEEGLKFMVYLQKENIIDESGMPKERFSAEFPKEGPSILRIQQVVRGDSAAYFCASSLGDSSTEAFFGQGTRLTVV.

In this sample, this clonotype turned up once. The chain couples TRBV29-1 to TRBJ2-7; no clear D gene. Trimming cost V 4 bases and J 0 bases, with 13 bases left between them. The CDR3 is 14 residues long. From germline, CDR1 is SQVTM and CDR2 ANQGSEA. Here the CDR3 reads CSVGWFTSSYEQYF. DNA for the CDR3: TGCAGCGTTGGGTGGTTCACCAGCTCCTACGAGCAGTACTTC.

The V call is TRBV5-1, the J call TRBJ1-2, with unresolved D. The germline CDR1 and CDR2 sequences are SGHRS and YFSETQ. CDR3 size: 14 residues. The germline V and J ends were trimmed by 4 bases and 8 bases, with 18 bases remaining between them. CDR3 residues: CASSLRWESRGYTF. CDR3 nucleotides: TGCGCCAGCAGCCTCAGGTGGGAGAGCAGAGGCTACACCTTC.

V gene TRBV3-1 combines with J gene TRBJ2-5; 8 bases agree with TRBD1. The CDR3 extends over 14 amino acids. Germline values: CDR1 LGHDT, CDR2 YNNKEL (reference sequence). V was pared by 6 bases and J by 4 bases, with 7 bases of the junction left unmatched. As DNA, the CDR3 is TGTGCCAGCAGGAGGACAGGGTGGGGAGAGACCCAGTACTTC. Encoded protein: CASRRTGWGETQYF.

The CDR3 DNA sequence: TGCAGCGGGAGGGGACAGGGGAAAGATACGCAGTATTTT. As protein: CSGRGQGKDTQYF. The chain joins TRBV20-1 to TRBJ2-3; 10 bases align to TRBD1. Germline CDR1 and CDR2: DFQATT and SNEGSKA (reference sequence). This CDR3 spans 13 amino acids.

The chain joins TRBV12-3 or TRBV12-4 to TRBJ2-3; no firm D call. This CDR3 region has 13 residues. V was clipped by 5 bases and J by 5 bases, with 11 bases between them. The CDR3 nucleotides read TGTGCCAGCAGTCCACCCGGCAGAGATACGCAGTATTTT. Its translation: CASSPPGRDTQYF.

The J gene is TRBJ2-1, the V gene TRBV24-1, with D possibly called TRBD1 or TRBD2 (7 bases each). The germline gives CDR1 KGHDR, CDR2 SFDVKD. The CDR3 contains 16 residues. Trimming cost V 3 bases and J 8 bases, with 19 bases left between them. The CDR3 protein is CATSDPTGTTAHEQFF. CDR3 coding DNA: TGTGCCACCAGTGATCCGACAGGGACTACGGCCCATGAGCAGTTCTTC.

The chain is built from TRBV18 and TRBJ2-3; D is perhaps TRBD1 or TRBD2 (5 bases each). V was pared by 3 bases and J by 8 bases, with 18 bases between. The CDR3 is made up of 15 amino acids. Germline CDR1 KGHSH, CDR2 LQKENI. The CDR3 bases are TGTGCCAGCTCACCCGGGGCTGGTTCCAAGGGTACGCAGTATTTT. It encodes CASSPGAGSKGTQYF.

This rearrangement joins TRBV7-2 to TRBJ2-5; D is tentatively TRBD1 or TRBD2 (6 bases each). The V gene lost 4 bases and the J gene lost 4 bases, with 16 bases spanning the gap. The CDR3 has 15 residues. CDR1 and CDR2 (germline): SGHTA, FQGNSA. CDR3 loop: CASSSRSGAAETQYF. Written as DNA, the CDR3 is TGTGCCAGCAGCTCGAGGTCGGGGGCGGCAGAGACCCAGTACTTC.

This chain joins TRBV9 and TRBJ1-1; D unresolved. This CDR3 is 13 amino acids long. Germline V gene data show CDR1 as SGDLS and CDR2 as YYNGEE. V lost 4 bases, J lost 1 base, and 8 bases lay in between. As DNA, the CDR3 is TGTGCCAGCAGCCCCCGCCCGAACACTGAAGCTTTCTTT. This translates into CASSPRPNTEAFF.